The present T cell receptor beta chain was sequenced within a study of T cell repertoires in aging, cancer and after chemotherapy. The overall study: Six age groups, ranging from 30 or younger to 70 or older, included the donors.

V shed 3 bases and J shed 5 bases, with 23 bases lying between them. The CDR3 totals 18 residues. CDR1 and CDR2 (germline): MNHEY, SVGEGT. Peripheral blood genomic DNA, not sorted cells or RNA, was the template. Rearranged V-D-J TRB sequences were amplified with a mixed TRB-A/B primer pool. Each CDR3 protein is one row after TCRdb ran MiXCR on the multiplex PCR reads. Of about 19,000 distinct CDR3 sequences listed, roughly 35% are singletons. The sample was blood. The receptor was isolated from a human donor with a solid tumor. The J gene is TRBJ2-1, the V gene TRBV6-2 or TRBV6-3; D might be TRBD2 (5 bases). The DNA of the CDR3 is TGTGCCAGCAGTTATGGAGCGGCCCCGATGCCCACCCACAATGAGCAGTTCTTC. Amino acid sequence: CASSYGAAPMPTHNEQFF.